This T cell receptor (beta chain) came from a study of blood T cell repertoires in COVID-19. Study-wide context: The analysed material was cDNA or gDNA that came from T cells, B-cell-depleted T cells, or PBMCs.

Germline CDR1 and CDR2: SGHVS and FQNEAQ. Deletions cut 2 bases from V and 1 base from J, with 9 bases between. The CDR3 runs 14 residues. This clone was observed a few times. Authors' methods: Estimation of nucleated cell counts was performed using reference gene primer amplification. Using immunoSEQ multiplex PCR, the repertoire was profiled, and TCRdb retains in-frame clones only, with some absent. Clonal size and the V and J genes are those of that table, whereas D and trimming came from the DNA. Of about 230,000 clones listed, over 65% were seen once; the top ten hold 2.6%. Sequencing used peripheral blood. This receptor was obtained from a woman aged 65 to 85 with active or convalescent COVID-19. The rearrangement uses TRBV7-8 and TRBJ2-7, with D possibly matching TRBD1 (6 bases). The chain's CDR3 is CASSLPQGSYEQYF. CDR3 DNA sequence: TGTGCCAGCAGCTTACCCCAGGGGTCCTACGAGCAGTACTTC.